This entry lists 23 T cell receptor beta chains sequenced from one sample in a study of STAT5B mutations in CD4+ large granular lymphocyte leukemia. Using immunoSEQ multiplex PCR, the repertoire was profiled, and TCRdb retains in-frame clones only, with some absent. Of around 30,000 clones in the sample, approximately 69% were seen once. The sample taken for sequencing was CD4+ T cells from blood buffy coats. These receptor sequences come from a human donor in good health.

The CDR3 bases are TGCGCCAGCAGCGTACAGATCCGGGAGACCCAGTACTTC. It yields the protein CASSVQIRETQYF. The chain carries TRBV10-2 and TRBJ2-5; no clear D gene. Germline CDR1 WSHSY, CDR2 SAAADI. This CDR3 contains 13 residues. Trimming removed 6 bases from V and 5 bases from J, with 13 bases in between.

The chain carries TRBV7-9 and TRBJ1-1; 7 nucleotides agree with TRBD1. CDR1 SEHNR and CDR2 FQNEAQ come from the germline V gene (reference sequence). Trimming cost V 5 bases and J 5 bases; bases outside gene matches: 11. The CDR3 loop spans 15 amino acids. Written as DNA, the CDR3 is TGTGCCAGCAGCCACTCGACAGGGAGAATAACTGAAGCTTTCTTT. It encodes CASSHSTGRITEAFF.

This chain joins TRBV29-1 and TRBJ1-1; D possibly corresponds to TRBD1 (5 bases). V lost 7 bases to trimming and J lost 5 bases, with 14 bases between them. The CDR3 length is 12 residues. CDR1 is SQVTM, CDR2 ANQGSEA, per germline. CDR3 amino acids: CSATLGATEAFF. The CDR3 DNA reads TGCAGCGCTACCCTTGGGGCAACTGAAGCTTTCTTT.

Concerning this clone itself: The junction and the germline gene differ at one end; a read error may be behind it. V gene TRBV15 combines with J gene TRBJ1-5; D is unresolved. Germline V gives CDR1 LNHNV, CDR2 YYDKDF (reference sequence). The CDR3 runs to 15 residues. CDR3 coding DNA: TGTGCCACCAGCCGAGAGGACGGTTACAATCAGCCCCAGCATTTT. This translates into CATSREDGYNQPQHF.

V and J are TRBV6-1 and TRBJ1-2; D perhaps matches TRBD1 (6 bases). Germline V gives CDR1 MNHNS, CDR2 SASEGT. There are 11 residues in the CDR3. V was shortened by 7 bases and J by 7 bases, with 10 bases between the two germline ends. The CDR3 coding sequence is TGTGCCAGCAAAGAGGGGGTTGGCTACACCTTC. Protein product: CASKEGVGYTF.

The CDR3 sequence is CASSLDGRGDYEQYF. CDR3 bases: TGTGCCAGCAGCTTAGATGGAAGGGGGGATTACGAGCAGTACTTC. The chain links TRBV7-2 to TRBJ2-7, with D possibly called TRBD1 or TRBD2 (6 bases each). V was trimmed by 1 base and J by 4 bases, leaving 14 bases between them. The CDR3 length is 15 residues. Germline CDR1 and CDR2: SGHTA and FQGNSA.

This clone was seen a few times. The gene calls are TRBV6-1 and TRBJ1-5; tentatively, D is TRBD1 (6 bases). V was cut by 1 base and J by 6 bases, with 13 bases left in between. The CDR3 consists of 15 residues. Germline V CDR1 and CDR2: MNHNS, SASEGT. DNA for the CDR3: TGTGCCAGCAGTGAAGGGAGGAGGGGGAGTCAGCCCCAGCATTTT. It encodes CASSEGRRGSQPQHF.

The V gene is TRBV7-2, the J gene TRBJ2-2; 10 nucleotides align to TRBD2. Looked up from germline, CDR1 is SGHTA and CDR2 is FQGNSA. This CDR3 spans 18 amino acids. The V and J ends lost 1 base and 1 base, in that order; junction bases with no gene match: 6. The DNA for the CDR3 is TGTGCCAGCAGCTTAGAGCTAGCGGGAGTCGGGAACACCGGGGAGCTGTTTTTT. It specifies CASSLELAGVGNTGELFF.

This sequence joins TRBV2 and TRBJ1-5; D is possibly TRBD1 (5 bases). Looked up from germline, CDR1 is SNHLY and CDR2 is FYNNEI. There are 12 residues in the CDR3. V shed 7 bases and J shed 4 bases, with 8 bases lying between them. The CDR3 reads CASTRGNQPQHF. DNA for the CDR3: TGTGCCAGCACACGGGGGAATCAGCCCCAGCATTTT. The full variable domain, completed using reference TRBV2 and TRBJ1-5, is EPEVTQTPSHQVTQMGQEVILRCVPISNHLYFYWYRQILGQKVEFLVSFYNNEISEKSEIFDDQFSVERPDGSNFTLKIRSTKLEDSAMYFCASTRGNQPQHFGDGTRLSIL.

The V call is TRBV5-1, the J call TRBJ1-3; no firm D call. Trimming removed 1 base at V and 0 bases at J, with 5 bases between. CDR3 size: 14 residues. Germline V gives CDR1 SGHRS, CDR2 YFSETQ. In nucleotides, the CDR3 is TGCGCCAGCAGCTTGCAATCCTCTGGAAACACCATATATTTT. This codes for CASSLQSSGNTIYF.

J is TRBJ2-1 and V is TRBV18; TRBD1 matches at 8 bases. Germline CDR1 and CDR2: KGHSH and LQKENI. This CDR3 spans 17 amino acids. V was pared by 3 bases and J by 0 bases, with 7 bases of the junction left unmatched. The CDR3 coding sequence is TGTGCCAGCTCACCGGGGACAGGCAAAAGCTCCTACAATGAGCAGTTCTTC. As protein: CASSPGTGKSSYNEQFF.

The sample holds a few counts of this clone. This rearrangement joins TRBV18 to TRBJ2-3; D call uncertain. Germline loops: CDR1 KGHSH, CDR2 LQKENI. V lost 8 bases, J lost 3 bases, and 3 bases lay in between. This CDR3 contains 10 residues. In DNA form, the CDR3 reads TGTGCCAGCGCAACAGATACGCAGTATTTT. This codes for CASATDTQYF. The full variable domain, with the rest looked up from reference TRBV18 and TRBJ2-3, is NAGVMQNPRHLVRRRGQEARLRCSPMKGHSHVYWYRQLPEEGLKFMVYLQKENIIDESGMPKERFSAEFPKEGPSILRIQQVVRGDSAAYFCASATDTQYFGPGTRLTVL.

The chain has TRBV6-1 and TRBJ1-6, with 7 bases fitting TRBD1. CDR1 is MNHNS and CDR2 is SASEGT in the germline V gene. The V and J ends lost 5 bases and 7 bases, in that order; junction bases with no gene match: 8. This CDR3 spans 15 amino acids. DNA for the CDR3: TGTGCCAGCAGTACCGACAGGGTGGGAAATTCACCCCTCCACTTT. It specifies CASSTDRVGNSPLHF.

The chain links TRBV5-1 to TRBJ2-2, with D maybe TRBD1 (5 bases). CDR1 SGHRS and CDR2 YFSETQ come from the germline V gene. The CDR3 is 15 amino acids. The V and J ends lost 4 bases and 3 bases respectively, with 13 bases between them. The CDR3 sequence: CASSLQGGDTGELFF. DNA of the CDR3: TGCGCCAGCAGCCTCCAGGGTGGCGACACCGGGGAGCTGTTTTTT.

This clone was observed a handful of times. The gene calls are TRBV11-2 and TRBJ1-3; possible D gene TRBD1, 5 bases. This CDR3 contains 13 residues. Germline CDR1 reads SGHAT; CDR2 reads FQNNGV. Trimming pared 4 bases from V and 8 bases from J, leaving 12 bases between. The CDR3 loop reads CASSSLRGDTIYF. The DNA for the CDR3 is TGTGCCAGCAGCTCTCTCCGGGGGGACACCATATATTTT.

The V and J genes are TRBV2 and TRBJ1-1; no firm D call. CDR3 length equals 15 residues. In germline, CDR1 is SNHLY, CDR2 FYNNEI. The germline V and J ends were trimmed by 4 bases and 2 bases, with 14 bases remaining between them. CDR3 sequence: CASSVLGWGNTEAFF. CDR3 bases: TGTGCCAGCAGTGTGTTAGGTTGGGGAAACACTGAAGCTTTCTTT.

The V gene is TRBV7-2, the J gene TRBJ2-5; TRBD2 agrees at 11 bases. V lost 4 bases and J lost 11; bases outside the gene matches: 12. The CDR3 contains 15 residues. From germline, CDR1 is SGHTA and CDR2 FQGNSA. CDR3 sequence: CASSSDSGRDGEQYF. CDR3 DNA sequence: TGTGCCAGCAGCTCTGATAGCGGGAGGGACGGGGAGCAGTACTTC.

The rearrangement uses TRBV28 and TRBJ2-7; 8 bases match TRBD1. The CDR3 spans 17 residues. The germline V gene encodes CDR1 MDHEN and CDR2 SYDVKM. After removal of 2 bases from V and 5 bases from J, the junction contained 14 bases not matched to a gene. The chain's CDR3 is CASSLGTGAPGWNEQYV. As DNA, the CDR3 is TGTGCCAGCAGTTTAGGGACAGGAGCCCCGGGGTGGAACGAGCAGTACGTC.

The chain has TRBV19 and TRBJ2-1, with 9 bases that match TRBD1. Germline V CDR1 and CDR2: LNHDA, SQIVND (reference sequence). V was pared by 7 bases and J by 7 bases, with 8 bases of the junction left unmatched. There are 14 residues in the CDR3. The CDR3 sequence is CASTVGQGRNEQFF. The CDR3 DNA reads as TGTGCCAGTACCGTGGGACAGGGAAGAAATGAGCAGTTCTTC.

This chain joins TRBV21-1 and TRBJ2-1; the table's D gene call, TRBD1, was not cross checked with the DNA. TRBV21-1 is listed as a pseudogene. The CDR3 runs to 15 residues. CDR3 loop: CAGDREVFEYNEQFF. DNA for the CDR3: TGTGCCGGTGACAGGGAAGTCTTTGAGTACAATGAGCAGTTCTTC.

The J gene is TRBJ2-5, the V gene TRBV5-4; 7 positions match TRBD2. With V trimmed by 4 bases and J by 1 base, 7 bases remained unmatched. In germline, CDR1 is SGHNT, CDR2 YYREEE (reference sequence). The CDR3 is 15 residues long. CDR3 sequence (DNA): TGTGCCAGCAGCGGCGGACTAGGGATCCAAGAGACCCAGTACTTC. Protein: CASSGGLGIQETQYF.

CDR3 sequence (DNA): TGCAGTGCTTGGACTACCAATGAGCAGTTCTTC. This codes for CSAWTTNEQFF. V and J are TRBV20-1 and TRBJ2-1, with D possibly matching TRBD2 (6 bases). The V gene lost 5 bases and the J gene lost 6 bases, with 8 bases spanning the gap. The CDR3 is 11 amino acids. Germline V lookup: CDR1 DFQATT, CDR2 SNEGSKA (reference sequence).

CDR3 sequence reads: CASSDPRWSRDRENEQFF. As DNA, the CDR3 is TGTGCCAGCAGTGACCCAAGATGGTCCCGGGACAGGGAAAATGAGCAGTTCTTC. The chain carries TRBV6-1 and TRBJ2-1; 9 nucleotides line up with TRBD1. The CDR3 totals 18 residues. In germline, CDR1 is MNHNS, CDR2 SASEGT. Trimming took 3 bases from V and 7 from J; bases not matched to a gene: 16.